The rows below give T cell receptor beta chains drawn from one sample of a study of vaccination effects on CD4 cells after COVID-19. Sequencing was performed with immunoSEQ multiplex PCR; in TCRdb, only in-frame clones are kept and a portion is missing. The sample records about 74,000 clones, 70% to 80% being singletons. Their target antigens are unknown. Material: CD4+ T cells from PBMCs cultured without peptide, obtained before COVID-19 vaccination. These receptors were obtained from a human donor who received a COVID-19 vaccine. Both conserved end residues are part of each CDR3. The D gene is left open where the match is weak. Rows give clone size only sometimes, using once, few, many, or a class for an expanded clone.

d_call cdr3_length j_call clone_size v_call cdr3_nt cdr3_aa
NA 12 TRBJ2-5 few TRBV10-3 TGTGCCATCAGTGACTCAGAAGAGACCCAGTACTTC CAISDSEETQYF
NA 16 TRBJ1-6 NA TRBV10-1 TGCGCCAGCAGTGAACGACAGACCCCCTATAATTCACCCCTCCACTTT CASSERQTPYNSPLHF
TRBD2 15 TRBJ2-3 NA TRBV7-2 TGTGCCAGCAGCGGAGGGCTAGCGGGCCACCCCCCGGGGTATTTT CASSGGLAGHPPGYF
NA 11 TRBJ1-5 few TRBV7-4 TGTGCCAGCCGCGTTTGTCAGCCCCAGCATTTT CASRVCQPQHF
TRBD2 15 TRBJ2-1 NA TRBV5-1 TGCGCCAGCAGCTTGGCGCCTAGCGGGGCCAATGAGCAGTTCTTC CASSLAPSGANEQFF
NA 13 TRBJ2-3 NA TRBV6-5 TGTGCCAGCAGTTCCCGGCCCCTAGATACGCAGTATTTT CASSSRPLDTQYF
NA 14 TRBJ1-2 NA TRBV6-5 TGTGCCAGTTGCCTAAACAGGGCCAACTATGGCTACACCTTC CASCLNRANYGYTF
NA 14 TRBJ2-3 NA TRBV6-5 TGTGCCAGCAGCGGTGGGCCGGCCCCAGATACGCAGTATTTT CASSGGPAPDTQYF
NA 15 TRBJ2-2 few TRBV18 TGTGCCAGCTCACCAATAGGGGCGAACACCGGGGAGCTGTTTTTT CASSPIGANTGELFF
NA 13 TRBJ1-6 NA TRBV6-4 TGTGCCAGCAGCAGATCCTATAATTCACCCCTCCACTTT CASSRSYNSPLHF
NA 15 TRBJ1-2 few TRBV4-2 TGTGCCAGCAGCCAAGGGTGGCAGCTCCTCCGCGGCTACACCTTC CASSQGWQLLRGYTF
NA 15 TRBJ2-5 NA TRBV15 TGTGCCACCAGTAGAGAGGCGATTGCAGGGGAGACCCAGTACTTC CATSREAIAGETQYF
NA 14 TRBJ1-4 NA TRBV20-1 TGCAGTGCTAGTCTAGGGGACGGTAATGAAAAACTGTTTTTT CSASLGDGNEKLFF
NA 13 TRBJ1-5 NA TRBV7-2 TGTGCCAGCAGCTTGGGGTCCCGGCAGCCCCAGCATTTT CASSLGSRQPQHF
TRBD1 15 TRBJ1-1 NA TRBV6-5 TGTGCCAGCAGCCGGGACAGGGGGAGTAGCACTGAAGCTTTCTTT CASSRDRGSSTEAFF
NA 13 TRBJ2-1 NA TRBV3-1/TRBV3-2 TGTGCCAGCAGCCCGGCTTTAGTCCATGAGCAGTTCTTC CASSPALVHEQFF
NA 12 TRBJ1-5 NA TRBV12-3/TRBV12-4 TGTGCCAGCAGGACGGGGGATCAGCCCCAGCATTTT CASRTGDQPQHF
NA 16 TRBJ2-5 NA TRBV6-1 TGTGCCAGCAGTGAAATTTCTGGAGCGTCAGTTGAGACCCAGTACTTC CASSEISGASVETQYF
TRBD1 14 TRBJ2-3 NA TRBV19 TGTGCCAGTAGTTGGTCAGGGGGCGCAGATACGCAGTATTTT CASSWSGGADTQYF
TRBD1 14 TRBJ2-1 NA TRBV5-4 TGTGCCAGCAGCTCTTACAGGGGTAACAATGAGCAGTTCTTC CASSSYRGNNEQFF
TRBD2 16 TRBJ2-1 NA TRBV10-1 TGCGCCAGCAGTGAATTAAGGGCGGGAGGCTACAATGAGCAGTTCTTC CASSELRAGGYNEQFF
TRBD1 15 TRBJ1-2 NA TRBV7-2 TGTGCCAGCACCTTGGGGGGTGGAGGGGGCAGAGGCTACACCTTC CASTLGGGGGRGYTF
NA 13 TRBJ1-2 NA TRBV6-5 TGTGCCAGCAGGGACACAACTAACTATGGCTACACCTTC CASRDTTNYGYTF
NA 13 TRBJ1-1 NA TRBV7-2 TGTGCCAGCAGCTTAGGGGTGGTGACTGAAGCTTTCTTT CASSLGVVTEAFF
NA 17 TRBJ2-2 NA TRBV5-1 TGCGCCAGCAGCTTTTCTCCGGCGGCAACGAACACCGGGGAGCTGTTTTTT CASSFSPAATNTGELFF
NA 15 TRBJ1-3 once TRBV28 TGTGCCAGCAGTTTGTATGAGGTAAAGAGGAACACCATATATTTT CASSLYEVKRNTIYF
TRBD1 14 TRBJ1-2 few TRBV5-1 TGCGCCAGCAGCAACGGGACAGCCTACTATGGCTACACCTTC CASSNGTAYYGYTF
NA 15 TRBJ2-2 NA TRBV24-1 TGTGCCACCAGTGTCGCGGGGTCTAGGTCCGGGGAGCTGTTTTTT CATSVAGSRSGELFF
NA 13 TRBJ1-1 once TRBV19 TGTGCCAGTAGTTCTACAGAGAACACTGAAGCTTTCTTT CASSSTENTEAFF
TRBD2 15 TRBJ2-3 NA TRBV7-3 TGTGCCAGCAGCTTTAGCGGGGGGGCAACAGATACGCAGTATTTT CASSFSGGATDTQYF
NA 15 TRBJ2-1 NA TRBV6-5 TGTGCCAGCAGTCAGAGACGGGGCAGTTCAAATGAGCAGTTCTTC CASSQRRGSSNEQFF
NA 14 TRBJ2-1 NA TRBV18 TGTGCCAGCTCACCTCGCGGATCTTATAATGAGCAGTTCTTC CASSPRGSYNEQFF
TRBD1 15 TRBJ2-4 NA TRBV5-1 TGCGCCAGCAGCCCTCAACAGGGGTTCAAAAACATTCAGTACTTC CASSPQQGFKNIQYF
NA 14 TRBJ2-2 few TRBV9 TGTGCCAGCAGCCCTGGGCCCCACACCGGGGAGCTGTTTTTT CASSPGPHTGELFF
NA 17 TRBJ1-2 few TRBV27 TGTGCCAGCAGCCCATCAGAACGCCAGCTATACCTCTATGGCTACACCTTC CASSPSERQLYLYGYTF
NA 13 TRBJ1-6 NA TRBV3-1/TRBV3-2 TGTGCCAGCAGCCAGAGAAGAAATTCACCCCTCCACTTT CASSQRRNSPLHF
TRBD2 16 TRBJ2-3 NA TRBV30 TGTGCCTGGAGTCGGGGACTAGCGGATAGCACAGATACGCAGTATTTT CAWSRGLADSTDTQYF
NA 16 TRBJ2-1 few TRBV11-2 TGTGCCAGCAGCTTAATTTTAGGGACGAGAGACAATGAGCAGTTCTTC CASSLILGTRDNEQFF
NA 12 TRBJ2-3 NA TRBV6-5 TGTGCCAGCAGCCGAGTCGGGGATACGCAGTATTTT CASSRVGDTQYF
NA 14 TRBJ1-2 NA TRBV5-1 TGCGCCAGCAGCCCGGGGACGGGGAACTATGGCTACACCTTC CASSPGTGNYGYTF
TRBD2 13 TRBJ2-3 NA TRBV24-1 TGTGCCACCAGTTTAGCGGGGGGCCCGGCGCAGTATTTT CATSLAGGPAQYF
NA 14 TRBJ2-5 once TRBV4-1 TGCGCCAGCAGCCGAAGAATTGAGGGGAAGACCCAGTACTTC CASSRRIEGKTQYF
TRBD2 17 TRBJ2-3 NA TRBV27 TGTGCCAGCAGTTTACGGCTAGCGGGGGGGCTTTCAGATACGCAGTATTTT CASSLRLAGGLSDTQYF